The text below deals with one TCR beta chain. This sample was taken from a study of control samples from healthy donors and cancer patients. TCRdb keeps only in-frame clones here, not all; method: immunoSEQ multiplex PCR. The sample lists approximately 99,000 clones; 82% were seen once. The clonotype originates from a man between 18 and 35 years old in good health. Sequencing was carried out using blood.

As DNA, the CDR3 is TGTGCCAGCAGCCCGTGGAAGCCCCAGAACACTGAAGCTTTCTTT. This gives the protein CASSPWKPQNTEAFF. The rearrangement uses TRBV11-2 and TRBJ1-1; no reliable D call. V lost 5 bases and J 1 base, leaving 14 bases between the germline ends. Germline assignment: CDR1 SGHAT and CDR2 FQNNGV. The CDR3 is 15 residues long.